This TCR beta chain was sequenced during a study of T cells in Graves' hyperthyroidism and ophthalmopathy. Regarding the study as a whole: Most thyroid-expanded clonotypes above 0.001 were also found in blood.

Trimming cost V 0 bases and J 5 bases; bases outside gene matches: 12. Germline lookup yields CDR1 DFQATT and CDR2 SNEGSKA (reference sequence). The CDR3 runs 16 residues. Amplification yielded TCR beta CDR3 regions, with RNA transcripts as the source. Primed by the HTBI set, a first-round RT-PCR was run on the TCR CDR3. TCRdb analysed the multiplex PCR reads with MiXCR anew, one entry per CDR3 protein. The table lists 410,000 or so distinct CDR3 sequences, approximately 15% of them singletons. Lactation, pregnancy, other autoimmune disease or uncontrolled infection excluded patients. The diagnostic basis comprised clinical symptoms, serum thyroxine and TRAb, thyroid ultrasound and orbital computed tomography. The PBMCs were sourced from fresh peripheral blood (around 9.3 ml). In its sample, this clonotype was seen many times. The antigen is undetermined.

The V gene is TRBV20-1, the J gene TRBJ2-7; 8 nucleotides align to TRBD2. Sequencing used blood. The TCR sequence derives from a man younger than 35 with Graves' ophthalmopathy. For the CDR3, the DNA is TGCAGTGCTAGAGATTTTGAACGGGGGGGCGACAACGAGCAGTACTTC. This gives the protein CSARDFERGGDNEQYF.